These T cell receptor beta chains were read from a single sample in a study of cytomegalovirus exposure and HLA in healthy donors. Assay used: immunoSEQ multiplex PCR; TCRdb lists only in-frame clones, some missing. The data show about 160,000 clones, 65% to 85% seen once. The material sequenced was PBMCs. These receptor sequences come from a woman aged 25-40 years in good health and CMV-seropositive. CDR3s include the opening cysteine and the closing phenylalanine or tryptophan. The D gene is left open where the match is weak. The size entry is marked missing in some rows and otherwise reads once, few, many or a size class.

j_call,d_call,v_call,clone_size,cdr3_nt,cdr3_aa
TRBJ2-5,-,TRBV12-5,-,TGTGCTAGTGCCTGGGACAACCAGACCCAGTACTTC,CASAWDNQTQYF
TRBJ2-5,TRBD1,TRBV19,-,TGTGCCAGTAGTGGGACAGGGTCAGCGGGAGAGACCCAGTACTTC,CASSGTGSAGETQYF
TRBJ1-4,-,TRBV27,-,TGTGCCAGCAGTTCTTTCGCAACTAATGAAAAACTGTTTTTT,CASSSFATNEKLFF
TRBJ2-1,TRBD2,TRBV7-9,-,TGTGCCAGCAGGGTCCAGGGACTACACAATGAGCAGTTCTTC,CASRVQGLHNEQFF
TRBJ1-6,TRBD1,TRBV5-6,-,TGTGCCAGCAGCCATGGGACAGGGAGTTTTTCACCCCTCCACTTT,CASSHGTGSFSPLHF
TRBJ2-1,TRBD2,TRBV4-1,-,TGCGCCAGCAGGCTGGTCGGGGAAGTTAGCGGGGCCGACAGTTACAATGAGCAGTTCTTC,CASRLVGEVSGADSYNEQFF
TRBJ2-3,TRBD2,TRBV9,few,TGTGCCAGCACCCCCTACGGGGAGGGAGTACGTAATACGCAGTATTTT,CASTPYGEGVRNTQYF
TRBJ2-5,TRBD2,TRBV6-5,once,TGTGCCAGCAGTAGACCGGGACTAGCTAGCCCCCAGTACTTC,CASSRPGLASPQYF
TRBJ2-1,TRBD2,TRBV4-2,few,TGTGCCAGCAGCCAGACTAGCGGGGGGGCCTCCTACAATGAGCAGTTCTTC,CASSQTSGGASYNEQFF
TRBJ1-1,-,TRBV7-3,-,TGTGCCAGCAGCCCGAATGGGCAGTGGAACACTGAAGCTTTCTTT,CASSPNGQWNTEAFF
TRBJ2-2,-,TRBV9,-,TGTGCCAGCAGCCCCCCCGGACGGGGATTGGGCGGGGAGCTGTTTTTT,CASSPPGRGLGGELFF
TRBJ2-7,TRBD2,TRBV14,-,TGTGCCAGCAGCCAAGAGACAGTTAGCGGGGGGCCTTTTGAGGTCTACGAGCAGTACTTC,CASSQETVSGGPFEVYEQYF
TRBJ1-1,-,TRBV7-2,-,TGTGCCAGCAGCTTTCCTATGAACACTGAAGCTTTCTTT,CASSFPMNTEAFF
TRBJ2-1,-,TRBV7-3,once,TGTGCCAGCAGCACAAACATGGCCGTTAACAATGAGCAGTTCTTC,CASSTNMAVNNEQFF
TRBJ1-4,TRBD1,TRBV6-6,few,TGTGCCAGCAGTGCCCAGGGGGCAGCTAATGAAAAACTGTTTTTT,CASSAQGAANEKLFF
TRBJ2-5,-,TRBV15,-,TGTGCCACCAGCAGAGATCGGCGGGGTCGAGAGACCCAGTACTTC,CATSRDRRGRETQYF
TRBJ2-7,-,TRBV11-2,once,TGTGCCAGCAGCTTAGAGTTTGGGGCAGCCGAGCAGTACTTC,CASSLEFGAAEQYF
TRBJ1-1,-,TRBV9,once,TGTGCCAGCAGCGCTACAGGTTTGGGTGAAGCTTTCTTT,CASSATGLGEAFF
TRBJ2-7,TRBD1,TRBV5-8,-,TGTGCCAGCAGCTCCGGGACAGGTTCCTACGAGCAGTACTTC,CASSSGTGSYEQYF
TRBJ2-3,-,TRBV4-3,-,TGCGCCAGCAGCTCCAGGGGGGCTGGAGATACGCAGTATTTT,CASSSRGAGDTQYF